The rows below give T cell receptor beta chains drawn from one sample of a study of blood T cell repertoires in COVID-19. Method: immunoSEQ multiplex PCR; TCRdb's copy keeps in-frame clones and lacks some. This sample has about 340,000 clones, with roughly 90% found just once. The source material was peripheral blood. The receptors here all came from an older woman with COVID-19, enrolled during active disease. Both conserved end residues are part of each CDR3. A D gene is named only where the DNA matches it firmly. Clone sizes are given selectively: once, few, many, or a class where the clone is expanded.

j_call | v_call | clone_size | d_call | cdr3_nt | cdr3_aa
TRBJ2-3 | TRBV24-1 | - | TRBD2 | TGTGCCACCAGTGACAGCGGGGGGCCCGCAGATACGCAGTATTTT | CATSDSGGPADTQYF
TRBJ1-3 | TRBV4-1 | - | - | TGCGCCAGCAGCGAGGGACAATATGGAAACACCATATATTTT | CASSEGQYGNTIYF
TRBJ2-5 | TRBV20-1 | - | TRBD1 | TGCAGTGCTAGTGGGACAGGGGTTGGAGAGACCCAGTACTTC | CSASGTGVGETQYF
TRBJ1-3 | TRBV6-5 | few | - | TGTGCCAGCAGTTTGACAGCTCCGAGCTCTGGAAACACCATATATTTT | CASSLTAPSSGNTIYF
TRBJ1-5 | TRBV5-3 | - | - | TGTGCCAGAAGCTTGATTCGGGGTCGGGCGGACCGGGGTCAGCCCCAGCATTTT | CARSLIRGRADRGQPQHF
TRBJ1-1 | TRBV12-5 | - | TRBD1 | TGTGCTAGTGGTTTGGTTGCCGACGGGACAGCTCTTTTGAACACTGAAGCTTTCTTT | CASGLVADGTALLNTEAFF
TRBJ2-7 | TRBV5-8 | - | TRBD2 | TGTGCCAGCAGCCGGAGGGGACTAGTTCTCTACGAGCAGTACTTC | CASSRRGLVLYEQYF
TRBJ1-1 | TRBV6-6 | - | TRBD1 | TGTGCCAGCAGTCACGGGACTTTGACAGGGTGGGTAGGCACTGAAGCTTTCTTT | CASSHGTLTGWVGTEAFF
TRBJ1-2 | TRBV9 | - | - | TGTGCCAGCAGCGTACAGGAGGGAGGTGAGGATGGCTACACCTTC | CASSVQEGGEDGYTF
TRBJ2-3 | TRBV12-3/TRBV12-4 | - | - | TGTGCCAGCAGTCCGGAAGCACAGACGCAGTATTTT | CASSPEAQTQYF
TRBJ1-4 | TRBV5-8 | - | TRBD1 | TGTGCCAGCAGCCCTATGACTGGACAGGGAGGGAGGAAACTGTTTTTT | CASSPMTGQGGRKLFF
TRBJ2-1 | TRBV2 | - | - | TGTGCCAGCAGTGAAAGTCTACCGGGTTACAATGAGCAGTTCTTC | CASSESLPGYNEQFF
TRBJ1-2 | TRBV27 | - | TRBD1 | TGTGCCAGCAGTTCCCGACAGGGAGGCGGCTACACCTTC | CASSSRQGGGYTF
TRBJ2-5 | TRBV10-1 | - | TRBD1 | TGCGCCAGCAGTGAGCCTATTAGCTACAGGGGGCGAAAAGAGACCCAGTACTTC | CASSEPISYRGRKETQYF
TRBJ1-2 | TRBV10-2 | - | - | TGCGCCAGCAGTGGGGGGCAGTCCCCTAACTATGGCTACACCTTC | CASSGGQSPNYGYTF
TRBJ2-2 | TRBV10-1 | - | TRBD2 | TGCGCCAGCCGGGAAGCGGGGGATACCGGGGAGCTGTTTTTT | CASREAGDTGELFF
TRBJ2-5 | TRBV30 | once | TRBD1 | TGTGCCTGGACAACCCGGGACAGGGGAGAGACCCAGTACTTC | CAWTTRDRGETQYF
TRBJ1-3 | TRBV7-9 | - | - | TGTGCCAGCAGCCGATTGGGGGGAAACTCTGGAAACACCATATATTTT | CASSRLGGNSGNTIYF
TRBJ2-2 | TRBV13 | - | TRBD2 | TGTGCCAGCAGCTCTTTAGCGGGGCAAACCGGGGAGCTGTTTTTT | CASSSLAGQTGELFF
TRBJ2-5 | TRBV28 | - | - | TGTGCCAGCAGTTTAAGCTCGGGGGGCGGAGAGACCCAGTACTTC | CASSLSSGGGETQYF
TRBJ2-2 | TRBV10-3 | - | TRBD1 | TGTGCCATCACCCAGGACAGGTCAGGCACCGGGGAGCTGTTTTTT | CAITQDRSGTGELFF
TRBJ2-1 | TRBV24-1 | - | TRBD2 | TGTGCCACCAGTGACCCCGGGACTAGCACCTACAATGAGCAGTTCTTC | CATSDPGTSTYNEQFF
TRBJ2-2 | TRBV30 | - | - | TGTGCCTGGAGCTACACCGGGGAGCTGTTTTTT | CAWSYTGELFF
TRBJ2-7 | TRBV15 | once | - | TGTGCCACCAGCAGACCCAGGATGGACAGCCTCAGCTCCTACGAGCAGTACTTC | CATSRPRMDSLSSYEQYF
TRBJ1-2 | TRBV12-3/TRBV12-4 | - | - | TGTGCCAGCAGTTCCGGGGTCTATGGCTACACCTTC | CASSSGVYGYTF
TRBJ1-5 | TRBV19 | - | TRBD1 | TGTGCCAGTATATCCCCACAGGGGCGTAATCAGCCCCAGCATTTT | CASISPQGRNQPQHF
TRBJ1-5 | TRBV5-4 | - | - | TGTGCCAGCAGCCTTGACAGTCAGCCCCAGCATTTT | CASSLDSQPQHF
TRBJ1-5 | TRBV19 | - | TRBD1 | TGTGCCAGTAGTCGCCGGGGACAGGGAAGCAATCAGCCCCAGCATTTT | CASSRRGQGSNQPQHF
TRBJ2-3 | TRBV9 | few | TRBD2 | TGTGCCAGCAGCTTTGGACTAGACACAGATACGCAGTATTTT | CASSFGLDTDTQYF
TRBJ1-1 | TRBV2 | - | - | TGTGCCAGCAGTGAAGCCGTACGGGCTGAAGCTTTCTTT | CASSEAVRAEAFF
TRBJ1-5 | TRBV7-2 | - | - | TGTGCCAGCAGCTTTTCAGAATATCAGCCCCAGCATTTT | CASSFSEYQPQHF
TRBJ2-5 | TRBV5-4 | - | TRBD2 | TGTGCCAGCAGCTTCCCTAGCGGGGAAACAGAGACCCAGTACTTC | CASSFPSGETETQYF
TRBJ1-5 | TRBV10-3 | - | - | TGTGCCATCAGTCCCTCGGGGGGTGAGAGTCAGCCCCAGCATTTT | CAISPSGGESQPQHF
TRBJ1-2 | TRBV2 | - | TRBD1 | TGTGCCAGCAGTTCGGCAGGGGGCAATGGCTACACCTTC | CASSSAGGNGYTF
TRBJ1-1 | TRBV6-5 | - | - | TGTGCCAGCAGTTACGGGCAAAACACTGAAGCTTTCTTT | CASSYGQNTEAFF
TRBJ1-2 | TRBV7-8 | - | TRBD1 | TGTGCCAGCAGCTTAGTTGACAGGGTGGGGGATGGCTACACCTTC | CASSLVDRVGDGYTF
TRBJ2-1 | TRBV5-1 | - | TRBD1 | TGCGCCAGCAGCCAGACAGGGGACAATGAGCAGTTCTTC | CASSQTGDNEQFF
TRBJ2-3 | TRBV2 | - | - | TGTGCCAGCATGGGCTCCTCCACAGATACGCAGTATTTT | CASMGSSTDTQYF
TRBJ1-2 | TRBV5-1 | - | - | TGCGCCAGCACCACGGGGGATGGCTACACCTTC | CASTTGDGYTF
TRBJ1-1 | TRBV2 | - | - | TGTGCCAGCAGTCGGGAAATGAGTGCTGAAGCTTTCTTT | CASSREMSAEAFF